These 5 T cell receptor beta chains came from one sample sequenced in a study of cytomegalovirus exposure and HLA in healthy donors. PCR employed 60 Vbeta and 13 Jbeta primers. Produced via immunoSEQ multiplex PCR; TCRdb's table is partial and in-frame only. The sample table includes around 110,000 clones. Sample: PBMCs. The receptors were gathered from a man aged 35 to 55 in good health and CMV-seropositive.

The chain combines TRBV6-5 with TRBJ1-2; tentative D call: TRBD1 (5 bases). This CDR3 is built from 13 residues. Germline CDR1 reads MNHEY; CDR2 reads SVGAGI. V gave up 5 bases and J gave up 4 bases, with 11 bases separating them. The DNA of the CDR3 is TGTGCCAGCAGTGAGGACACACTCTATGGCTACACCTTC. This translates into CASSEDTLYGYTF.

V is TRBV7-8 and J is TRBJ2-7; 9 bases match TRBD1. The CDR3 runs 14 residues. The V and J ends lost 6 bases and 0 bases, in that order; junction bases with no gene match: 3. CDR1 is SGHVS, CDR2 FQNEAQ, per germline. CDR3 sequence (DNA): TGTGCCAGCAGGACAGGGGGTGGCTCCTACGAGCAGTACTTC. It codes for CASRTGGGSYEQYF. Full variable domain (outside the CDR3, taken from reference TRBV7-8 and TRBJ2-7): GAGVSQSPRYKVAKRGQDVALRCDPISGHVSLFWYQQALGQGPEFLTYFQNEAQLDKSGLPSDRFFAERPEGSVSTLKIQRTQQEDSAVYLCASRTGGGSYEQYFGPGTRLTVT.

The CDR3 coding sequence is TGTGCCAGCATGCAGGTTCCCAACTATGGCTACACCTTC. Translated, it gives CASMQVPNYGYTF. J is TRBJ1-2 and V is TRBV2; no clear D gene. Trimming left V 7 bases short and J 2 bases short, with 11 bases between. This CDR3 comprises 13 residues. Germline assignment: CDR1 SNHLY and CDR2 FYNNEI.

The J gene is TRBJ1-5, the V gene TRBV6-5; D unclear. The length of the CDR3 is 15 residues. V was pared by 6 bases and J by 0 bases, with 12 bases between. CDR1 is MNHEY and CDR2 is SVGAGI in the germline V gene. CDR3 protein: CASRIRVYSNQPQHF. The CDR3 DNA reads as TGTGCCAGCAGAATCCGCGTCTATAGCAATCAGCCCCAGCATTTT.

The genes are TRBV5-4 and TRBJ2-7; perhaps TRBD1 as D (5 bases). V was clipped by 2 bases and J by 3 bases, with 9 bases between them. The CDR3 is 13 residues long. Germline V gives CDR1 SGHNT, CDR2 YYREEE (reference sequence). Written as DNA, the CDR3 is TGTGCCAGCAGCTTAACAGGAAGCTACGAGCAGTACTTC. Its translation is CASSLTGSYEQYF.